This TCR beta chain was documented in a study of control samples from healthy donors and cancer patients. Measured with immunoSEQ multiplex PCR; TCRdb has only the in-frame clones, and not every one. The sample carries roughly 14,000 clones, around three quarters recorded once. Per germline, CDR1 SGHNT and CDR2 YYREEE (reference sequence). Trimming shortened V by 3 bases and J by 7 bases, and 13 bases separated the two germline ends. The CDR3 has 14 amino acids. This chain uses TRBV5-4 with TRBJ1-4; maybe TRBD1 (6 bases). The sequence was collected from a female donor with lung cancer. What was sequenced was formalin-fixed, paraffin-embedded tissue. The CDR3 reads CASSSQGSGEKLFF. The CDR3 DNA follows: TGTGCCAGCAGCTCACAGGGTTCAGGTGAAAAACTGTTTTTT.